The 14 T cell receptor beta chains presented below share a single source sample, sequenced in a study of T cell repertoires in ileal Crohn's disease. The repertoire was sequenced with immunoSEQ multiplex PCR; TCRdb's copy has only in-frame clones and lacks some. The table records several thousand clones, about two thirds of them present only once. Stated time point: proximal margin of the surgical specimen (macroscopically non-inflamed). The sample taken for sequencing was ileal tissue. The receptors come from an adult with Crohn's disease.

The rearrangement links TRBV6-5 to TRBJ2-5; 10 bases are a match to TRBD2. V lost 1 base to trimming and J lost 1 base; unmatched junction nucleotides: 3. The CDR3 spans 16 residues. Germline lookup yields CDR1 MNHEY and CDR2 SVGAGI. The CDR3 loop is CASSYWGTSAQETQYF. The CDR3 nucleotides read TGTGCCAGCAGTTACTGGGGGACTAGCGCCCAAGAGACCCAGTACTTC.

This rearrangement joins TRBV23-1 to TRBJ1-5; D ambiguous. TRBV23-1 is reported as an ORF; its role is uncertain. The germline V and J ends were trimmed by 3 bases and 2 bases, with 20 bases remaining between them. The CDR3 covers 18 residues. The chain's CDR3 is CASSHPPRPPEGNQPQHF. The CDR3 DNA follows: TGCGCCAGCAGTCACCCCCCCCGGCCTCCGGAAGGCAATCAGCCCCAGCATTTT.

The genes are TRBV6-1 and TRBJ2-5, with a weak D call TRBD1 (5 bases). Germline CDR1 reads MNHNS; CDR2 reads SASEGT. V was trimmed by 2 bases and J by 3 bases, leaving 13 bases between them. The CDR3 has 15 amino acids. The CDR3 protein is CASSEWGRVEETQYF. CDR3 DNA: TGTGCCAGCAGTGAATGGGGCAGGGTGGAAGAGACCCAGTACTTC.

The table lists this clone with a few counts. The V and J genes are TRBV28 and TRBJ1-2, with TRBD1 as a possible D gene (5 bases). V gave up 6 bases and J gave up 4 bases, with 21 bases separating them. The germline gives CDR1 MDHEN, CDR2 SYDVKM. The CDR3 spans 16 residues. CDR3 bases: TGTGCCAGCAGCTTGGACGGGGGAGTGAGTTCCTATGGCTACACCTTC. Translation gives CASSLDGGVSSYGYTF.

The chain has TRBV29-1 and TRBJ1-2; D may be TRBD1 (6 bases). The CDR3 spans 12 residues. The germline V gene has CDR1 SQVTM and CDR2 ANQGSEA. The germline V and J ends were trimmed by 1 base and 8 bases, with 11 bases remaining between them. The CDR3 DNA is TGCAGCGTTGAAGGGCAGGGGATCGGCTACACCTTC. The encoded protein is CSVEGQGIGYTF.

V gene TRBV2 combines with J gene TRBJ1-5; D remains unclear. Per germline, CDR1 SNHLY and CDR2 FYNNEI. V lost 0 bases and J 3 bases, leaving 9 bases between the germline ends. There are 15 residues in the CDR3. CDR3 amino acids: CASSEAWQNNQPQHF. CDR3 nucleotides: TGTGCCAGCAGTGAAGCTTGGCAGAACAATCAGCCCCAGCATTTT. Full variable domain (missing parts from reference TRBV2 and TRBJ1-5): EPEVTQTPSHQVTQMGQEVILRCVPISNHLYFYWYRQILGQKVEFLVSFYNNEISEKSEIFDDQFSVERPDGSNFTLKIRSTKLEDSAMYFCASSEAWQNNQPQHFGDGTRLSIL.

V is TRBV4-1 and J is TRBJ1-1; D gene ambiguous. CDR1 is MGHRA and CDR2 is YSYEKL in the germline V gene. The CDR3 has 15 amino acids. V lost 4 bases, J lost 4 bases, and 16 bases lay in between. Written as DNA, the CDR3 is TGCGCCAGCAGCCGGTCGGATAAACCGGTCACTGAAGCTTTCTTT. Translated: CASSRSDKPVTEAFF.

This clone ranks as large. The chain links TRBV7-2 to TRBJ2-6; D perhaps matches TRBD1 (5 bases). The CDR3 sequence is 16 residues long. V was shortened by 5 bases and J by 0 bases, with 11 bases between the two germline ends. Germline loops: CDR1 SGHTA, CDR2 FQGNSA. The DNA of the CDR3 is TGTGCCAGCAGCGTTGACAGTAGCTCTGGGGCCAACGTCCTGACTTTC. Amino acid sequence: CASSVDSSSGANVLTF. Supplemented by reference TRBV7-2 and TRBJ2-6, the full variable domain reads GAGVSQSPSNKVTEKGKDVELRCDPISGHTALYWYRQSLGQGLEFLIYFQGNSAPDKSGLPSDRFSAERTGGSVSTLTIQRTQQEDSAVYLCASSVDSSSGANVLTFGAGSRLTVL.

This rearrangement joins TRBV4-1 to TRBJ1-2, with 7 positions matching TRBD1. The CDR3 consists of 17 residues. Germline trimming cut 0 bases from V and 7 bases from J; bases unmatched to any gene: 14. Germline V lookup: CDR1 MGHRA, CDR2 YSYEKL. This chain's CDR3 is CASSQETDRARFSGYTF. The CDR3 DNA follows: TGCGCCAGCAGCCAAGAAACCGACAGGGCTCGATTCTCTGGCTACACCTTC.

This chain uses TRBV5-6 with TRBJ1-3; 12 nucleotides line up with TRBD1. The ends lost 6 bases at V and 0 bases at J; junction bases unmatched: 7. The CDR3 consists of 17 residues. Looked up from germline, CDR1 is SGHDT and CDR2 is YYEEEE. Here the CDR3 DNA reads TGTGCCAGCAACAAATTGGGACAGGGGGCCTCTGGAAACACCATATATTTT. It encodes CASNKLGQGASGNTIYF.

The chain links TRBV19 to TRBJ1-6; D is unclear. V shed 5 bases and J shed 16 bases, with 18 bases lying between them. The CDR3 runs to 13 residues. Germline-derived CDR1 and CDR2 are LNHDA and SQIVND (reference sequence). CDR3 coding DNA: TGTGCCAGTAGTTTTAATAGGATTCCTGAACTCCACTTT. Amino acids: CASSFNRIPELHF.

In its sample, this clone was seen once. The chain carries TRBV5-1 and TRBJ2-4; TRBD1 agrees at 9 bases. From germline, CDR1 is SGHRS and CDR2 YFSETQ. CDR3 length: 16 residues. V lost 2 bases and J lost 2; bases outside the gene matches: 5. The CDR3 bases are TGCGCCAGCAGCTTCGGACAGGGGTTGACCAAAAACATTCAGTACTTC. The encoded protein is CASSFGQGLTKNIQYF.

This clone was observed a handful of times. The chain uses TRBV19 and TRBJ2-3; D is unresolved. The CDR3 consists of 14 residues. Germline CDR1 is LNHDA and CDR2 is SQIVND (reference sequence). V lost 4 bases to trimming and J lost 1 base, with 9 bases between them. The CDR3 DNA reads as TGTGCCAGTAGTAGGCGGCCTGGCACAGATACGCAGTATTTT. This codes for CASSRRPGTDTQYF.

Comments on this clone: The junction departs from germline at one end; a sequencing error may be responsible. The DNA of the CDR3 is TGCGCCAGCAGCCAAGAAAGGACTAGCGGGGGGGCGGTCTTC. This gives the protein CASSQERTSGGAVF. The J gene is TRBJ2-1, the V gene TRBV4-1; 15 bases agree with TRBD2. This CDR3 is built from 14 residues. Germline-derived CDR1 and CDR2 are MGHRA and YSYEKL.